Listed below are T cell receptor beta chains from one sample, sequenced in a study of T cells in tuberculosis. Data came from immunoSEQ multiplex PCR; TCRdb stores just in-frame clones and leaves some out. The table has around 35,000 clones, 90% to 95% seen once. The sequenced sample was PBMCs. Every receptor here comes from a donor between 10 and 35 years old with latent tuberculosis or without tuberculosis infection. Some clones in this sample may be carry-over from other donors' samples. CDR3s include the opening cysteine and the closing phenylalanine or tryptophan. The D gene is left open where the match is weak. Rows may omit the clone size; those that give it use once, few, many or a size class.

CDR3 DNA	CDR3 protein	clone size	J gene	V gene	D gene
TGTGCCTGGAGTAATTCGGGACAGGGAAAAGTAGAAGCTTTCTTT	CAWSNSGQGKVEAFF	once	TRBJ1-1	TRBV30	TRBD1
TGTGCCAGCTCACCACTGGGCAGACAAGAGACCCAGTACTTC	CASSPLGRQETQYF	.	TRBJ2-5	TRBV18	.
TGTGCCAGCAGTTTAGATGGGGCACCTTCCTTC	CASSLDGAPSF	.	TRBJ1-2	TRBV28	.
TGTGCCAGTTCTACGGTCCCCTATGGCTACACCTTC	CASSTVPYGYTF	.	TRBJ1-2	TRBV19	.
TGCGCCAGCAGCTCGCTAGCGGGGGTAGGGGGAGATACGCAGTATTTT	CASSSLAGVGGDTQYF	.	TRBJ2-3	TRBV5-1	TRBD2
TGTGCCAGCTCTGCCCTCGGGGGATACACAGATACGCAGTATTTT	CASSALGGYTDTQYF	once	TRBJ2-3	TRBV18	.
TGTGCCAGCAGCGTAGGGGCGGGACGGCAAGAGACCCAGTACTTC	CASSVGAGRQETQYF	.	TRBJ2-5	TRBV9	.
TGCGCCAGCAGCTATGCAGGGGGGAACACTGAAGCTTTCTTT	CASSYAGGNTEAFF	.	TRBJ1-1	TRBV5-1	TRBD1
TGTGCCAGCTCCCCGGGGGGGAGCAATCAGCCCCAGCATTTT	CASSPGGSNQPQHF	.	TRBJ1-5	TRBV18	.
TGTGCCAGCAGACTCTTTATATTCGCCGGGGAGCTGTTTTTT	CASRLFIFAGELFF	.	TRBJ2-2	TRBV13	.
TGTGCCACCAGCTTACACAGGGGTAGCGCTGAAGCTTTCTTT	CATSLHRGSAEAFF	.	TRBJ1-1	TRBV15	TRBD1
TGCGCCAGCAGCCTAGATAGCTCCTATAATTCACCCCTCCACTTT	CASSLDSSYNSPLHF	.	TRBJ1-6	TRBV4-3	.
TGCGCCAGCAGCCTTACACCCGGGACAGGATACAATGAGCAGTTCTTC	CASSLTPGTGYNEQFF	.	TRBJ2-1	TRBV4-3	TRBD1
TGTGCCTGGACGGTTAGAAACACCGGGGAGCTGTTTTTT	CAWTVRNTGELFF	.	TRBJ2-2	TRBV30	.
TGTGCCACCAGCAGAACCGGGGGGGCCGGGGATACGCAGTATTTT	CATSRTGGAGDTQYF	once	TRBJ2-3	TRBV15	TRBD2
TGTGCCAGCAGCCCGTTCAGGGAGACCCAGTACTTC	CASSPFRETQYF	.	TRBJ2-5	TRBV5-8	.
TGCGCCAGCAGCCATGGTCGGGGGAGGGGCAATAATTCACCCCTCCACTTT	CASSHGRGRGNNSPLHF	few	TRBJ1-6	TRBV4-3	.
TGTGCCAGCAGCTTGAAGAGGACAGGGTCTGGAAACACCATATATTTT	CASSLKRTGSGNTIYF	.	TRBJ1-3	TRBV5-4	TRBD1
TGTGCCAGCAGTGAAGACTTTAGCTCCTACGAGCAGTACTTC	CASSEDFSSYEQYF	.	TRBJ2-7	TRBV2	.
TGCGCCAGCAGTCTAGCGGGGGGGCCCTACAATGAGCAGTTCTTC	CASSLAGGPYNEQFF	.	TRBJ2-1	TRBV4-1	TRBD2
TGTGCCAGCAGTTTACACGGGACAGCCTACGAGCAGTACTTC	CASSLHGTAYEQYF	.	TRBJ2-7	TRBV27	TRBD1
TGTGCCGGTAGAGAGCAGGCGCAAAGTAACACTGAAGCTTTCTTT	CAGREQAQSNTEAFF	.	TRBJ1-1	TRBV7-9	.
TGTGCCAGTAGTCTTACAGAAATCTATGGCTACACCTTC	CASSLTEIYGYTF	.	TRBJ1-2	TRBV19	.
TGTGCCAGCAGCCTAAGCCTGGAGGCAGGGGGCTCGGGCTACACCTTC	CASSLSLEAGGSGYTF	.	TRBJ1-2	TRBV7-9	TRBD1
TGTGCCAGCAGCGCTGAATCAGAGAACACTGAAGCTTTCTTT	CASSAESENTEAFF	.	TRBJ1-1	TRBV9	.
TGTGCCAGCAGCACAGGGGGCCATTATAGGCTCCATAGCTACACCTTC	CASSTGGHYRLHSYTF	once	TRBJ1-2	TRBV28	TRBD1
TGTGCCTGGAGTGTACTTGATCACCTTTGGGCTCGCGGCTACACCTTC	CAWSVLDHLWARGYTF	once	TRBJ1-2	TRBV30	.
TGCGCCAGCAGCCAGGACAGGTTAGACGATTCACCCCTCCACTTT	CASSQDRLDDSPLHF	.	TRBJ1-6	TRBV4-3	TRBD1
TGTGCCACCAGCAGAGAGTCAATGACTGAAGCTTTCTTT	CATSRESMTEAFF	.	TRBJ1-1	TRBV15	.
TGTGCCAGCAGTGTCGGGGGACGGGGCTATGGCTACACCTTC	CASSVGGRGYGYTF	.	TRBJ1-2	TRBV25-1	.
TGTGCCAGCAGCCATTTGACAGGGAGTGAAAATGAGCAGTTCTTC	CASSHLTGSENEQFF	.	TRBJ2-1	TRBV14	TRBD1
TGCGCCAGCAGCCAAGTCAGGGGGCCGCAATCACCCCTCCACTTT	CASSQVRGPQSPLHF	few	TRBJ1-6	TRBV4-3	TRBD1
TGCGCCAGCAGCCAAGATAGGGGCCACTCCTACAATGAGCAGTTCTTC	CASSQDRGHSYNEQFF	.	TRBJ2-1	TRBV4-3	.